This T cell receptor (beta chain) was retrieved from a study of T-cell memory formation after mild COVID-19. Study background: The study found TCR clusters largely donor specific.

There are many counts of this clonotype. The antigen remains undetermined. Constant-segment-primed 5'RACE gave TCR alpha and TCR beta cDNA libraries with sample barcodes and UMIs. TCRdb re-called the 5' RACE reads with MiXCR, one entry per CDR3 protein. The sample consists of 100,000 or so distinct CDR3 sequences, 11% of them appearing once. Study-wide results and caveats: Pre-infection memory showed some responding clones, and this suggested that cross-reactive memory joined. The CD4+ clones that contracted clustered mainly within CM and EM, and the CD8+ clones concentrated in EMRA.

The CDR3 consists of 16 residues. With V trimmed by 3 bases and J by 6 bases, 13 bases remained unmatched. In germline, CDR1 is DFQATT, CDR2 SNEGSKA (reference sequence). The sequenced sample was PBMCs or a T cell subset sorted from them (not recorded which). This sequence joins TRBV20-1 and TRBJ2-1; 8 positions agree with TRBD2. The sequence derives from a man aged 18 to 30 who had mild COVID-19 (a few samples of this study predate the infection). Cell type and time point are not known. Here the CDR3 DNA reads TGCAGTGCTAGGGCTTGGGGGACTAGTGCACCCAATGAGCAGTTCTTC. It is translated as CSARAWGTSAPNEQFF.